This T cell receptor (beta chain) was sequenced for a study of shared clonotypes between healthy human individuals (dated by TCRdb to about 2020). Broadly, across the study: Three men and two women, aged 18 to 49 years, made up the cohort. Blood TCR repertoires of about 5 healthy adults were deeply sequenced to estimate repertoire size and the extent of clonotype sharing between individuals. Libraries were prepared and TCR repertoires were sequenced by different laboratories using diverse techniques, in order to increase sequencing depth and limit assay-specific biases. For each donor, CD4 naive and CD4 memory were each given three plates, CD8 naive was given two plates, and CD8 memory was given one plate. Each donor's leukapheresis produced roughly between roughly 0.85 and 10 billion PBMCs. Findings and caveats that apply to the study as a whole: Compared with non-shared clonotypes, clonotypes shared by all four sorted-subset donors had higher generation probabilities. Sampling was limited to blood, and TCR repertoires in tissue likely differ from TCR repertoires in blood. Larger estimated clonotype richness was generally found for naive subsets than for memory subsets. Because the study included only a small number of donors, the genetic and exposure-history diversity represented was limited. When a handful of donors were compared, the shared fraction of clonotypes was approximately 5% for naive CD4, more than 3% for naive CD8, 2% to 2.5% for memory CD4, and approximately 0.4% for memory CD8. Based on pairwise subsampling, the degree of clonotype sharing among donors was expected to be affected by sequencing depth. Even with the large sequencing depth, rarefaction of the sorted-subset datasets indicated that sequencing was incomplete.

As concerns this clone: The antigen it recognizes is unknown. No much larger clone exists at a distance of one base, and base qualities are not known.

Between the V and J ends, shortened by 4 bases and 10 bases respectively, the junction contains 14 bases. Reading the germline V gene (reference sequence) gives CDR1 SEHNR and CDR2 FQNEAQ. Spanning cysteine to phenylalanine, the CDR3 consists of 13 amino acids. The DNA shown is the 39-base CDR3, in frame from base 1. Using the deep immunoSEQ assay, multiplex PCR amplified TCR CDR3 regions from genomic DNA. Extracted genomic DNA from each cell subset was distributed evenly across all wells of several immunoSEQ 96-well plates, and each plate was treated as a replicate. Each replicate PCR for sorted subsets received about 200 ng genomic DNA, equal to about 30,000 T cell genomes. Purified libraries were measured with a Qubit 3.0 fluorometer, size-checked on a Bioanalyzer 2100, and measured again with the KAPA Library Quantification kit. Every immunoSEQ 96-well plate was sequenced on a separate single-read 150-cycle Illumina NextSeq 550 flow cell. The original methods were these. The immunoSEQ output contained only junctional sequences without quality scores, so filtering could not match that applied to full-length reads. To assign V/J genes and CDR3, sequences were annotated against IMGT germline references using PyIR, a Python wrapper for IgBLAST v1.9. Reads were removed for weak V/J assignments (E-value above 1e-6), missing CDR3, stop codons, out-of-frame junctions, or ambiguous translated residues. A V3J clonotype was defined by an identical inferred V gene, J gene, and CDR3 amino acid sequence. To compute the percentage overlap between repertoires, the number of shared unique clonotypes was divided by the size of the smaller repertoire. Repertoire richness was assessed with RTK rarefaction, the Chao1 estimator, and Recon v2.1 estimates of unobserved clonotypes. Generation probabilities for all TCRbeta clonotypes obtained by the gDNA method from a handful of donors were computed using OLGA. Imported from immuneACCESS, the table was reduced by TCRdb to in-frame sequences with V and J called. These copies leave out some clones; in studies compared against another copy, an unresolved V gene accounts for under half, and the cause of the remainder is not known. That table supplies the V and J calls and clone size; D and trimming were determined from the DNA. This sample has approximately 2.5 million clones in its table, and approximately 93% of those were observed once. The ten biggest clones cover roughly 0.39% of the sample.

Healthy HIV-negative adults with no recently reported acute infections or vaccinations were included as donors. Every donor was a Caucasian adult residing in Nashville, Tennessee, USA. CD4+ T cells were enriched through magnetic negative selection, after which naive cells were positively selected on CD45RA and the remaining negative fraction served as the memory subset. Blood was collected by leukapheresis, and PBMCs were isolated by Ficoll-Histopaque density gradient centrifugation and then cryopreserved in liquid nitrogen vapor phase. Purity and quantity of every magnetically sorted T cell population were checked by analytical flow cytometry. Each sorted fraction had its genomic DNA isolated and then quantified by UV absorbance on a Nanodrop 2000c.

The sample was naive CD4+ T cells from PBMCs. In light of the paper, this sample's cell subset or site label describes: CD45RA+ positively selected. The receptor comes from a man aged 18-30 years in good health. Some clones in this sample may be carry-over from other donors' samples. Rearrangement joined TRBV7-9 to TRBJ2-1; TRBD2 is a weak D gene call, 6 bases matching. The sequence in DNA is TGTGCCAGCAGCTCCCAGCGGCTAGCGGAGCAGTTCTTC. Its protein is CASSSQRLAEQFF.